This T cell receptor beta chain is drawn from a study of post-analysis software for immune sequencing data. Study information: Relapsing-remitting, secondary progressive and progressive-relapsing multiple sclerosis courses were included. Notes on the study in general: Normalized Chao1 diversity in multiple sclerosis patients fell significantly below that of controls. Patients carried a handful of TRBV segments more frequently than controls did, and TRBV5-6, TRBV5-1 and TRBV20-1 were among them. F measure clustering grouped samples strongly by preparation batch.

Unique molecular identifiers were carried by the TCR beta cDNA libraries. Starting from approximately 1 to 10 million T cells, the study yielded about half a million cDNA molecules. From the PCR reads, TCRdb called clonotypes with MiXCR, one entry per CDR3 protein. The sample contains 400,000 to 500,000 distinct CDR3 sequences, 39% of which appear only once. With respect to this clonotype: Its antigen remains unknown.

V shed 3 bases, J shed 11 bases, and the junction held 18 bases outside the gene matches. The CDR3 extends over 16 amino acids. Germline CDR1 reads DFQATT; CDR2 reads SNEGSKA (reference sequence). This sequence originates from a girl between 2 and 10 years old with multiple sclerosis. Specimen: blood. The chain links TRBV20-1 to TRBJ2-5, with 10 positions matching TRBD2. The CDR3 sequence is CSARFSRTSGNNEQYF. The CDR3 DNA reads TGCAGTGCTAGGTTTTCACGGACTAGCGGCAACAATGAGCAGTACTTC.